This T cell receptor beta chain appears in the sequencing data of a study of OX40 agonist ivuxolimab in advanced cancers. Study-wide context: The eligibility criteria allowed prior anti-PD-1, anti-PD-L1 or anti-CTLA-4 therapy, and roughly 39% had some.

Broader study findings: Within 6 weeks, CD4+ and CD8+ blood T cells expanded clonally at 0.1 to 3.0 mg/kg. The study did not work out the antigen specificity of the expanded peripheral T cells.

The assay was immunoSEQ multiplex PCR, and TCRdb's table has in-frame clones only and misses some. The sample contains about 77,000 clones, less than 95% of which appear only once. The table lists this clone with a few counts. Its antigen is as yet unknown. The CDR3 extends over 13 amino acids. Deletions cut 0 bases from V and 6 bases from J, with 6 bases between. Germline assignment: CDR1 MGHRA and CDR2 YSYEKL. The study sampled blood at baseline, cycle 4 day 1, and cycle 7 day 1. The sample was CD4+ or CD8+ T cells sorted from blood, taken in a trial of the OX40 agonist ivuxolimab. The TCR sequence derives from an adult with an advanced solid tumor such as melanoma, head and neck, liver or kidney cancer. The chain links TRBV4-1 to TRBJ1-5; D is undetermined. The CDR3 sequence: CASSQDRGQPQHF. CDR3 bases: TGCGCCAGCAGCCAAGATCGAGGTCAGCCCCAGCATTTT.